This T cell receptor (beta chain) was retrieved from a study of control samples from healthy donors and cancer patients. Clones were sequenced by immunoSEQ multiplex PCR, and TCRdb holds only the in-frame ones, with some missing. The sample lists roughly 88,000 clones, 80% to 95% occurring once. Trimming at V came to 3 bases and at J to 4 bases, leaving 4 bases not matched to a gene. Germline values: CDR1 KGHSH, CDR2 LQKENI. The CDR3 covers 16 residues. The sequencing input was blood. The chain joins TRBV18 to TRBJ2-1; 12 positions agree with TRBD2. The clonotype originates from a woman aged 25 to 39 in good health. The CDR3, as DNA: TGTGCCAGCTCACCCCAGACTAGCGGGAGTTACAATGAGCAGTTCTTC. It encodes CASSPQTSGSYNEQFF.